The rows below give T cell receptor beta chains drawn from one sample of a study of CD8+ T cells in alopecia areata. Profiled with immunoSEQ multiplex PCR; TCRdb holds only in-frame clones, not every one. The sample contains around 14,000 clones, approximately 53% of which appear only once. Sequenced material: CD4+ Tregs sorted from blood. The receptor set was obtained from a human donor with alopecia areata. The CDR3 runs from the conserved cysteine through the conserved F or W. A D gene is named only where the DNA matches it firmly. Some rows have no size entry. The others give once, few or many, or a class for an expanded clone.

CDR3	DNA	V	J	size	D
CASSRQGNEAFF	TGCGCCAGCAGCCGACAAGGTAATGAAGCTTTCTTT	TRBV5-1	TRBJ1-1	few	NA
CASSLRHGVTYEQYF	TGTGCCAGCAGTTTAAGGCACGGGGTGACCTACGAGCAGTACTTC	TRBV27	TRBJ2-7	NA	NA
CASSPGSPYEQYF	TGCGCCAGCAGCCCAGGATCCCCCTACGAGCAGTACTTC	TRBV5-1	TRBJ2-7	NA	NA
CASSLNWLNYGYTF	TGTGCCAGCAGCTTAAACTGGTTAAACTATGGCTACACCTTC	TRBV7-2	TRBJ1-2	NA	NA
CASRLGLAGGSLVEQFF	TGTGCCAGCAGACTAGGACTAGCGGGAGGGTCCTTAGTTGAGCAGTTCTTC	TRBV27	TRBJ2-1	few	TRBD2
CASSLRRLAGTYEQYF	TGTGCTAGCAGCTTACGCAGACTAGCGGGCACCTACGAGCAGTACTTC	TRBV7-7	TRBJ2-7	NA	TRBD2
CASSVGMNTEAFF	TGTGCCAGCAGCGTAGGGATGAACACTGAAGCTTTCTTT	TRBV9	TRBJ1-1	NA	NA
CASSRVETQYF	TGTGCCAGCAGCAGGGTAGAGACCCAGTACTTC	TRBV7-6	TRBJ2-5	NA	NA
CASSLYRWTSKYEQYF	TGTGCCAGCAGTTTATACCGATGGACTAGCAAGTACGAGCAGTACTTC	TRBV28	TRBJ2-7	NA	TRBD2
CASRGTAPRAQYF	TGTGCCAGCAGAGGAACAGCCCCCAGGGCCCAGTACTTC	TRBV2	TRBJ2-5	NA	NA
CASRNRGQPQHF	TGTGCCAGCAGGAACAGGGGACAGCCCCAGCATTTT	TRBV14	TRBJ1-5	NA	TRBD1
CASSTEGVFENTIYF	TGTGCCAGCAGCACCGAGGGGGTCTTTGAAAACACCATATATTTT	TRBV7-9	TRBJ1-3	NA	NA
CASSHPLTGRAYF	TGTGCCAGCAGCCACCCCCTAACGGGGCGGGCGTACTTC	TRBV6-5	TRBJ2-7	NA	NA
CATGPGRGQYF	TGTGCCACGGGGCCGGGACGGGGACAGTATTTT	TRBV19	TRBJ2-3	NA	NA
CASSYSGLGTSGTQYF	TGTGCCAGCAGTTACTCGGGACTAGGTACAAGCGGTACGCAGTATTTT	TRBV6-5	TRBJ2-3	few	TRBD2
CASKDRYEQYF	TGTGCCAGTAAGGACCGCTACGAGCAGTACTTC	TRBV19	TRBJ2-7	few	NA
CASSLSAGTALGNTIYF	TGTGCCAGCAGTTTATCCGCCGGGACTGCACTCGGAAACACCATATATTTT	TRBV27	TRBJ1-3	NA	NA
CASSFGDRHNEQFF	TGCGCCAGCAGCTTCGGGGACCGCCACAATGAGCAGTTCTTC	TRBV5-1	TRBJ2-1	NA	NA